The clone carrying this T cell receptor (beta chain) counts as large. This specimen comes from a study of T cells in localized non-small cell lung cancer. V was pared by 0 bases and J by 1 base, with 14 bases of the junction left unmatched. From germline, CDR1 is SGHNT and CDR2 YENEEA. The CDR3 runs to 19 residues. The repertoire was sequenced with immunoSEQ multiplex PCR; TCRdb's copy has only in-frame clones and lacks some. The table lists just under 700 clones, under 20% of them singletons. This chain joins TRBV11-3 and TRBJ1-1, with 7 bases lining up with TRBD1. This specimen was lung tumor tissue, taken before any cancer treatment. The TCR comes from a male donor at least 60 years old with stage III squamous cell lung carcinoma. CDR3 residues: CASSLEYGQVKTKNTEAFF. CDR3 nucleotide sequence: TGTGCCAGCAGCTTAGAATATGGACAGGTAAAAACAAAGAACACTGAAGCTTTCTTT.